Listed below are T cell receptor beta chains from one sample, sequenced in a study of blood T cell repertoires in COVID-19. Some clones are missing from TCRdb's copy, which holds only in-frame ones; the method was immunoSEQ multiplex PCR. Here the sample spans some 55,000 clones, around 87% being singletons. The sequenced sample consisted of peripheral blood. These TCRs come from a man aged 55 to 70 with acute or convalescent COVID-19. The CDR3 runs from the conserved cysteine through the conserved F or W. D genes are given only for firm matches. The size of a clone is reported for some rows only, either as once, few or many, or as a class for expanded clones.

cdr3_length	clone_size	v_call	d_call	j_call	cdr3_nt	cdr3_aa
14	-	TRBV7-8	-	TRBJ2-3	TGTGCCAGCAGCTTTAGCGGCCGCACAGATACGCAGTATTTT	CASSFSGRTDTQYF
12	-	TRBV4-3	-	TRBJ2-3	TGCGCCAGCAGCTCAGAGAGGGAAACGCAGTATTTT	CASSSERETQYF
15	-	TRBV2	TRBD1	TRBJ2-4	TGTGCCAGCAGCGAAGACAGGGGGCGCGGAAACATTCAGTACTTC	CASSEDRGRGNIQYF
15	once	TRBV18	TRBD1	TRBJ1-5	TGTGCCAGCTCACCGGGGACAGGGGGCGATCAGCCCCAGCATTTT	CASSPGTGGDQPQHF
15	-	TRBV2	TRBD1	TRBJ1-5	TGTGCCAGCAGTCCGGGACAGTCTAGCAATCAGCCCCAGCATTTT	CASSPGQSSNQPQHF
14	-	TRBV2	TRBD1	TRBJ2-2	TGTGCCAGTCTCCGGGACAGGGGCATCGGGGAGCTGTTTTTT	CASLRDRGIGELFF
13	-	TRBV6-6	-	TRBJ2-1	TGTGCCAGCAGAACGACAGACGTCAGTGAGCAGTTCTTC	CASRTTDVSEQFF
15	-	TRBV6-5	-	TRBJ2-2	TGTGCCAGCGTCTCGGGGGACGCGAACACCGGGGAGCTGTTTTTT	CASVSGDANTGELFF
14	-	TRBV7-2	TRBD1	TRBJ1-1	TGTGCCAGCAGCTTAGGACTACAGGGGACTGAAGCTTTCTTT	CASSLGLQGTEAFF
14	-	TRBV9	-	TRBJ1-4	TGTGCCAGCAGCGCCGACAGCACTAATGAAAAACTGTTTTTT	CASSADSTNEKLFF
13	-	TRBV7-9	TRBD1	TRBJ1-6	TGTGCCAGCACAGGACAGGGAACTTCCCCCCTCCACTTT	CASTGQGTSPLHF
16	once	TRBV3-1/TRBV3-2	-	TRBJ2-2	TGTGCCAGCAGCCAAGATGGAACAGCGAACACCGGGGAGCTGTTTTTT	CASSQDGTANTGELFF
15	-	TRBV7-6	TRBD1	TRBJ2-1	TGTGCCAGCAGCGTGGGACAGGGTGACTACAATGAGCAGTTCTTC	CASSVGQGDYNEQFF
14	-	TRBV5-1	-	TRBJ1-4	TGCGCCAGCAGCCCGACAAGCGGGATAGAAAAACTGTTTTTT	CASSPTSGIEKLFF
12	few	TRBV6-5	-	TRBJ1-1	TGTGCCAGCGGGAGGCTGAACACTGAAGCTTTCTTT	CASGRLNTEAFF
16	-	TRBV28	-	TRBJ1-2	TGTGCCAGCAGTTCGGGACATCTTGGCGGGGGCTATGGCTACACCTTC	CASSSGHLGGGYGYTF
10	-	TRBV3-1/TRBV3-2	-	TRBJ1-1	TGTGCCAGCGGCGAGCAGGGGCATGTCTTT	CASGEQGHVF
12	-	TRBV27	-	TRBJ1-1	TGTGCCAGCAGTTTACCGAGGACTGAAGCTTTCTTT	CASSLPRTEAFF
15	once	TRBV6-2/TRBV6-3	-	TRBJ1-5	TGTGCCAGCAGTCTTGCGGGGTCTAGCAATCAGCCCCAGCATTTT	CASSLAGSSNQPQHF
11	-	TRBV7-2	-	TRBJ1-6	TGTGCCAGCACCACGGGATCACCCCTCCACTTT	CASTTGSPLHF
13	-	TRBV6-2/TRBV6-3	-	TRBJ2-2	TGTGCCAGCAGTTCACAGGGCACCGGGGAGCTGTTTTTT	CASSSQGTGELFF
14	-	TRBV20-1	TRBD1	TRBJ1-4	TGCAGTGCTAGTTTCGGGACAGGGAATGAAAAACTGTTTTTT	CSASFGTGNEKLFF
14	-	TRBV6-2/TRBV6-3	-	TRBJ1-5	TGTGCCAGCAGCGGACAGTTGGGAAATCAGCCCCAGCATTTT	CASSGQLGNQPQHF
15	-	TRBV30	TRBD1	TRBJ1-1	TGTGCCTGGAGCTTTGGGACAGGGATGAACACTGAAGCTTTCTTT	CAWSFGTGMNTEAFF
15	-	TRBV27	-	TRBJ2-3	TGTGCCAGCAGTTTAAGGGGTAACCAGATGGGTACGCAGTATTTT	CASSLRGNQMGTQYF
17	-	TRBV29-1	TRBD1	TRBJ2-7	TGCAGCGTTGAAGATCACAGACAGGGGGCCAGCTCCTACGAGCAGTACTTC	CSVEDHRQGASSYEQYF
13	many	TRBV19	TRBD1	TRBJ2-7	TGTGCCAGTAGTACTCAGGGGGCTGGTGAGCAGTACTTC	CASSTQGAGEQYF
16	-	TRBV7-2	-	TRBJ1-4	TGTGCCAGCAGCTTAGGATTGAGGTCCCTTTATGAAAAACTGTTTTTT	CASSLGLRSLYEKLFF
12	-	TRBV6-5	-	TRBJ2-2	TGTGCCAGCAGTTATCGGGCCGGGGAGCTGTTTTTT	CASSYRAGELFF
12	-	TRBV3-1/TRBV3-2	-	TRBJ2-3	TGTGCCAGCAGCCCCACCGGGGATACGCAGTATTTT	CASSPTGDTQYF
17	-	TRBV5-6	TRBD2	TRBJ2-3	TGTGCCAGCAGCAGGAAGGGCGGGGGGCCCTACACAGATACGCAGTATTTT	CASSRKGGGPYTDTQYF
16	-	TRBV6-2/TRBV6-3	-	TRBJ2-7	TGTGCCAGCAGTCAGGTCGGTGGGAGAGGACCCTACGAGCAGTACTTC	CASSQVGGRGPYEQYF
15	-	TRBV5-1	-	TRBJ2-2	TGCGCCAGCAGCTTCGGGGGGCACGACACCGGGGAGCTGTTTTTT	CASSFGGHDTGELFF
14	-	TRBV6-6	TRBD1	TRBJ2-5	TGTGCCAGCAGTTACGGGCAGGGGGTCGAGACCCAGTACTTC	CASSYGQGVETQYF
15	-	TRBV4-3	TRBD1	TRBJ1-2	TGCGCCAGCAGCCAGACTACAGGGGTTGGTTATGGCTACACCTTC	CASSQTTGVGYGYTF
15	-	TRBV4-1	-	TRBJ1-5	TGCGCCAGCAGCCAAGAGGGAGGCCGGGGACAGCCCCAGCATTTT	CASSQEGGRGQPQHF
12	-	TRBV19	-	TRBJ1-1	TGTGCCAGTAGTTGGAGGAACACTGAAGCTTTCTTT	CASSWRNTEAFF
14	-	TRBV6-6	-	TRBJ1-4	TGTGCCAGCAGCGCAGGGGCAACTAATGAAAAACTGTTTTTT	CASSAGATNEKLFF
16	few	TRBV2	TRBD2	TRBJ2-3	TGTGCCAGCAGTGAAGAGGGGGGACTAGCCACAGATACGCAGTATTTT	CASSEEGGLATDTQYF